This T cell receptor (beta chain) was sequenced for a study of control samples from healthy donors and cancer patients. Looked up from germline, CDR1 is MNHEY and CDR2 is SVGAGI. The CDR3 has 14 amino acids. Worth noting for this clone: Germline is not matched at one junction end, which may reflect a read error.

Libraries were prepared by immunoSEQ multiplex PCR; TCRdb keeps only in-frame clonotypes and omits some of them. This table lists some 180,000 clones. The V and J genes are TRBV6-5 and TRBJ1-2; the match to TRBD1 covers 9 bases. Sequenced: blood. This clonotype was obtained from a woman in her twenties or thirties in good health. The CDR3 sequence: CASRYYGTGLGYTF. Here the CDR3 DNA reads TGTGCCAGCAGATACTACGGGACAGGGCTCGGCTACACCTTC.